The rows below give T cell receptor beta chains drawn from one sample of a study of early T cells in non-severe SARS-CoV-2 infection. MiXCR, applied by TCRdb to the 5' RACE reads, yields one record per CDR3 protein. The profile shows 55,000 to 65,000 distinct CDR3 sequences, just under 9% of them singletons. Sequencing was performed on whole blood. The receptors were sampled from an adult who was a healthcare worker with PCR-confirmed SARS-CoV-2 infection or an uninfected control (not recorded which). The CDR3 runs from the conserved cysteine through the conserved F or W. The D gene is left open where the match is weak. The listing skips clone size in some rows; elsewhere it reads once, few, many or a size class.

j_call clone_size cdr3_length d_call v_call cdr3_nt cdr3_aa
TRBJ2-1 many 15 TRBD2 TRBV15 TGTGCCACCAGCAGAGATCTAGCGGGAGAGGCTGAGCAGTTCTTC CATSRDLAGEAEQFF
TRBJ1-3 few 14 NA TRBV12-3/TRBV12-4 TGTGCCAGCAGTTGGGGGAACTCTGGAAACACCATATATTTT CASSWGNSGNTIYF
TRBJ2-7 many 12 NA TRBV19 TGTGCCAGTAGTACGCAGGGTTACGAGCAGTACTTC CASSTQGYEQYF
TRBJ1-1 many 12 NA TRBV28 TGTGCCAGCAGTTTTACGTGGACTGAAGCTTTCTTT CASSFTWTEAFF
TRBJ2-6 few 13 NA TRBV6-1 TGTGCCAGCAGGGAGTCTGGGGCCAACGTCCTGACTTTC CASRESGANVLTF
TRBJ2-1 many 14 NA TRBV7-6 TGTGCCAGCAGCGGACCGACTAGGGGACGTGAGCAGTTCTTC CASSGPTRGREQFF
TRBJ2-3 many 15 TRBD1 TRBV20-1 TGCAGTGCCCTAGACAGGGATTTTTTCACAGATACGCAGTATTTT CSALDRDFFTDTQYF
TRBJ2-7 NA 15 NA TRBV30 TGTGCCTGGAAGACTTTAGGGGCCTCTTCCTACGAGCAGTACTTC CAWKTLGASSYEQYF
TRBJ2-7 many 15 NA TRBV2 TGTGCCAGCAGTGAATCATGGGACGGCGGTTACGAGCAGTACTTC CASSESWDGGYEQYF
TRBJ2-7 NA 14 TRBD2 TRBV5-4 TGTGCCAGCAGCTCTGGACTAGCGGGGTACGAGCAGTACTTC CASSSGLAGYEQYF
TRBJ2-2 few 14 TRBD1 TRBV28 TGTGCCAGCAGGGGACAGGGTAAAACCGGGGAGCTGTTTTTT CASRGQGKTGELFF
TRBJ2-1 many 15 TRBD1 TRBV12-5 TGTGCTAGTGGTACGGGACAGGGGATAGGCAATGAGCAGTTCTTC CASGTGQGIGNEQFF
TRBJ2-5 medium-sized 14 NA TRBV28 TGTGCCAGCACCCTCGGGACATCAGGGGAGACCCAGTACTTC CASTLGTSGETQYF
TRBJ2-7 NA 14 TRBD2 TRBV10-2 TGCGCCAGCAGCCCAGCGGGACTAGCCTACGAGCAGTACTTC CASSPAGLAYEQYF
TRBJ1-1 NA 14 NA TRBV20-1 TGCAGTGCGACTTTTCTTGGGGGGAACACTGAAGCTTTCTTT CSATFLGGNTEAFF
TRBJ2-7 many 15 TRBD1 TRBV4-3 TGCGCCAGCAGCCAAGAAGAAGGGGACAGGAGGGATCGGCACTTC CASSQEEGDRRDRHF
TRBJ2-6 few 15 NA TRBV6-5 TGTGCCAGCAGCCAGGGAGTCTCTGGGGCCAACGTCCTGACTTTC CASSQGVSGANVLTF
TRBJ1-4 many 14 NA TRBV5-1 TGCGCCAGCAGTCGACTTGCAACTAATGAAAAACTGTTTTTT CASSRLATNEKLFF
TRBJ1-1 many 16 TRBD1 TRBV5-5 TGTGCCAGCAGCATAGCCCTACAGGGGCCAGACACTGAAGCTTTCTTT CASSIALQGPDTEAFF
TRBJ2-1 many 19 NA TRBV21-1 TGTGCCAGCAGCAACTACAGGACTAGCGGGACCAACTCCTACAATGAGCAGTTCTTC CASSNYRTSGTNSYNEQFF
TRBJ1-3 NA 20 NA TRBV14 TGTGCCAGCAGCTACGCCCGCAGAGGGTTAGTCTCCTCCTCTGGAAACACCATATATTTT CASSYARRGLVSSSGNTIYF
TRBJ2-5 few 13 NA TRBV6-6 TGTGCCAGCAGTGACCCAGGGGAAGAGATCCAGTACTTC CASSDPGEEIQYF
TRBJ2-1 NA 15 TRBD1 TRBV6-1 TGTGCCAGCAGTGAAGGGACAGGGGTCTACAATGAGCAGTTCTTC CASSEGTGVYNEQFF
TRBJ2-7 many 14 NA TRBV20-1 TGCAGTGTCAGACCCAGGTTACGGTCCTACGAGCAGTACTTC CSVRPRLRSYEQYF
TRBJ2-2 many 14 NA TRBV5-1 TGCGCCAGCAGCTTGGGGACTGAGGCCGGGGAGCTGTTTTTT CASSLGTEAGELFF
TRBJ2-2 NA 11 NA TRBV10-3 TGTGCCATCGGGGGCACCGGGGAGCTGTTTTTT CAIGGTGELFF
TRBJ2-3 many 12 NA TRBV14 TGTGCCAGCAGCCAAGATTTAACTACGCAGTATTTT CASSQDLTTQYF
TRBJ2-2 many 18 NA TRBV5-6 TGTGCCAGCAGCCAATCGCAAATGGGGATCAGGGGCGGCGGGGAGCTGTTTTTT CASSQSQMGIRGGGELFF
TRBJ1-1 few 13 NA TRBV30 TGTGCCTGGAGTGTGTCACAGTCCACTGAAGCTTTCTTT CAWSVSQSTEAFF
TRBJ1-5 many 13 TRBD1 TRBV27 TGTGCCAGCAGGACAGGGCACGGCCAGCCCCAGCATTTT CASRTGHGQPQHF
TRBJ2-7 few 15 TRBD1 TRBV20-1 TGCAGTGCACAGGGACAGGGGGCGCGAGGGTACGAGCAGTACTTC CSAQGQGARGYEQYF
TRBJ1-6 few 15 TRBD1 TRBV11-2 TGTGCCAGCAGCTTAGTGGGACAGGGCGATTCACCCCTCCACTTT CASSLVGQGDSPLHF
TRBJ2-1 many 18 TRBD2 TRBV12-3/TRBV12-4 TGTGCCAGCAGTTTAGGAAAGAACCTAGCGGGAGGCTACAATGAGCAGTTCTTC CASSLGKNLAGGYNEQFF
TRBJ2-3 many 12 NA TRBV14 TGTGCCAGCAGCCTCGATACAGATACGCAGTATTTT CASSLDTDTQYF
TRBJ2-7 NA 17 NA TRBV21-1 TGTGCCAGCAGCAAAGCGAGTAGGGAGGGGGTTTTCTACGAGCAGTACTTC CASSKASREGVFYEQYF